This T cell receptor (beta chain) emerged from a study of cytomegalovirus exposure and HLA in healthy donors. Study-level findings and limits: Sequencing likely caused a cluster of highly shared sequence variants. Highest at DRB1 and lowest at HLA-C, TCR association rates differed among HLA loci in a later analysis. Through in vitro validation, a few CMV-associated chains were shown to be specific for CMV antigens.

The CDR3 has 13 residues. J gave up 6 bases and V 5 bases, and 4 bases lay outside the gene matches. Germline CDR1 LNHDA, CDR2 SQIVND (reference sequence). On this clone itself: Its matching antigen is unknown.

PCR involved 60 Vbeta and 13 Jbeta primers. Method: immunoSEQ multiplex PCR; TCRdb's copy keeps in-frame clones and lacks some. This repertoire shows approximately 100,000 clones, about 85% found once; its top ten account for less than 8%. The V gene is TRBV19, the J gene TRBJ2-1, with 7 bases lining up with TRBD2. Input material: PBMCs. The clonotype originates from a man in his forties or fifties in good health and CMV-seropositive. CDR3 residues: CASSPGTINEQFF. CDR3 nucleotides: TGTGCCAGTAGTCCCGGGACTATCAATGAGCAGTTCTTC.